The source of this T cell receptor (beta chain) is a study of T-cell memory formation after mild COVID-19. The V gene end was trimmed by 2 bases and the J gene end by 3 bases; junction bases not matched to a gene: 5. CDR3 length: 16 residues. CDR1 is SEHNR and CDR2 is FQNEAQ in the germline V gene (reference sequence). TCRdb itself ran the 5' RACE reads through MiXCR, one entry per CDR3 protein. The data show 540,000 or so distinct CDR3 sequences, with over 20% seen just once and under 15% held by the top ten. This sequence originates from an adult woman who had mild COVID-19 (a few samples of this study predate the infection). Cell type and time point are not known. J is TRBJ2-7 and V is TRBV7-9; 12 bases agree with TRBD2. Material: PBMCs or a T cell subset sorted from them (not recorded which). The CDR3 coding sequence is TGTGCCAGCAGCTTACAGACTAGCGGGAGCGGCTACGAGCAGTACTTC. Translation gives CASSLQTSGSGYEQYF.